This T cell receptor beta chain was identified during a study of cytomegalovirus exposure and HLA in healthy donors. This CDR3 is 13 amino acids long. Germline V gene lookup returns CDR1 LNHNV and CDR2 YYDKDF (reference sequence). V was trimmed by 6 bases and J by 5 bases, leaving 10 bases between them. With respect to this clone: Antigen: not known.

Amplification used 60 Vbeta primers and 13 Jbeta primers. In the authors' workflow: Unique TCR beta chains numbered 60 million to 100 million in a later analysis, with around 12 million shared. Sequencing was performed with immunoSEQ multiplex PCR; in TCRdb, only in-frame clones are kept and a portion is missing. V, J and clone size are those of that table, while D and trimming were read from the DNA. The data contain 210,000 or so clones, approximately 80% of them singletons. Broader study findings: According to an earlier analysis, most TCR beta V segments yielded productive rearrangements about 90% or about 30% of the time. Certain sequence variants were highly shared and formed a cluster, and this cluster was likely a sequencing artifact.

V and J are TRBV15 and TRBJ2-2, with D perhaps matching TRBD1 (6 bases). This receptor was identified in a man aged 35-49 years in good health and CMV-seronegative. The sequencing input was PBMCs. CDR3 sequence reads: CATSQGLTGELFF. The CDR3 coding sequence is TGTGCCACCAGTCAGGGGTTAACCGGGGAGCTGTTTTTT.